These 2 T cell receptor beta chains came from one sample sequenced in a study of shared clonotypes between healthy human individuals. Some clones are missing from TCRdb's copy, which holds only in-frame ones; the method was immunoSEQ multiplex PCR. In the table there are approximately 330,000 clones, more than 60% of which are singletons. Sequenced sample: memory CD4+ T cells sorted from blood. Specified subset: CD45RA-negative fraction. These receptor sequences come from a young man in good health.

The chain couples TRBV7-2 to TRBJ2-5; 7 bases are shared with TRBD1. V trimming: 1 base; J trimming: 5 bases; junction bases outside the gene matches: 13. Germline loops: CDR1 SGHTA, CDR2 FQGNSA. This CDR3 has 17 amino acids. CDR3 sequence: CASSLGNRTGWRETQYF. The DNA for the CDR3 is TGTGCCAGCAGCTTAGGGAACCGGACAGGATGGAGGGAGACCCAGTACTTC.

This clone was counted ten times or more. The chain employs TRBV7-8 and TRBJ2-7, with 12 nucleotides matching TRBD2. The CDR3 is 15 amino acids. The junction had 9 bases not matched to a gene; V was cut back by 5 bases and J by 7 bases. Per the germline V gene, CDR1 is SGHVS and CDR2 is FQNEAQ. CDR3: CASSQPTSGSGEQYF. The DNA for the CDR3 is TGTGCCAGCAGCCAACCGACTAGCGGGAGTGGAGAGCAGTACTTC.